One T cell receptor (beta chain) is described in this entry. This sample is part of a study of early T cells in non-severe SARS-CoV-2 infection. On the study more broadly: Chains stayed unpaired after sequencing of bulk RNA from unsorted whole blood.

TCRdb re-analysed the 5' RACE reads in MiXCR, keeping a single row per CDR3 protein. This sample has some 97,000 distinct CDR3 sequences, with approximately 10% found just once. The germline V gene encodes CDR1 DFQATT and CDR2 SNEGSKA (reference sequence). The CDR3 loop spans 16 amino acids. Trimming left V 3 bases short and J 2 bases short, with 16 bases between. The sequence was collected from an adult who was a healthcare worker with PCR-confirmed SARS-CoV-2 infection or an uninfected control (not recorded which). J is TRBJ2-2 and V is TRBV20-1; maybe TRBD2 (6 bases). This material consisted of whole blood, taken at baseline. The CDR3 DNA reads as TGCAGTGCTAGGGGCTGGCGGGGAGCTAACACCGGGGAGCTGTTTTTT. It translates to CSARGWRGANTGELFF.